Listed below are T cell receptor beta chains from one sample, sequenced in a study of T cell changes during pregnancy in multiple sclerosis. Libraries were prepared by immunoSEQ multiplex PCR; TCRdb keeps only in-frame clonotypes and omits some of them. The data hold more than 55,000 clones, with nearly 95% observed a single time. The material sequenced was peripheral blood, taken in the first trimester of pregnancy. The receptors come from a female donor with multiple sclerosis, enrolled in a pregnancy study. CDR3s include the opening cysteine and the closing phenylalanine or tryptophan. A D gene is named only where the DNA matches it firmly. Size values are once, few and many counts, or a class for expanded clones, and some rows have none.

>TRBJ1-2|TRBV29-1|.|.
CSVGGSGYTF
TGCAGCGTTGGAGGGAGTGGCTACACCTTC
>TRBJ2-1|TRBV18|.|TRBD1
CASSPVRTGYYNEQFF
TGTGCCAGCTCACCAGTTCGGACAGGCTATTACAATGAGCAGTTCTTC
>TRBJ1-6|TRBV5-6|.|.
CASSLGGRTYNSPLHF
TGTGCCAGCAGCCTAGGAGGACGGACCTATAATTCACCCCTCCACTTT
>TRBJ1-5|TRBV19|.|.
CASSAIAVGAGGNQPQHF
TGTGCCAGTAGCGCCATCGCCGTTGGGGCAGGGGGCAATCAGCCCCAGCATTTT
>TRBJ1-3|TRBV5-4|.|.
CASSLDRASGNTIYF
TGTGCCAGCAGCTTGGACAGGGCCTCTGGAAACACCATATATTTT
>TRBJ2-3|TRBV19|.|.
CASSAEGAYTQYF
TGTGCCAGTAGTGCGGAGGGGGCGTATACGCAGTATTTT
>TRBJ1-1|TRBV12-5|.|.
CASGSSLEAFF
TGTGCTAGTGGTTCCTCCCTGGAAGCTTTCTTT
>TRBJ2-7|TRBV2|.|.
CASKEDSTSSYEQYF
TGTGCCAGCAAAGAGGATTCTACGAGCTCCTACGAGCAGTACTTC
>TRBJ1-1|TRBV18|.|TRBD1
CASSPQGRDRGLEAFF
TGTGCCAGCTCACCACAAGGCCGCGACAGGGGGCTTGAAGCTTTCTTT
>TRBJ2-7|TRBV7-8|.|.
CASSSAGLGYEQYF
TGTGCCAGCAGCTCTGCAGGGTTGGGCTACGAGCAGTACTTC
>TRBJ1-4|TRBV7-9|.|TRBD1
CASSLPTGNFEKLFF
TGTGCCAGCAGCCTCCCGACAGGGAATTTTGAAAAACTGTTTTTT
>TRBJ1-2|TRBV7-2|.|.
CASSLVSREANYGYTF
TGTGCCAGCAGCTTAGTATCCCGAGAGGCTAACTATGGCTACACCTTC
>TRBJ2-2|TRBV25-1|.|TRBD2
CASSDAPRGGWTGELFF
TGTGCCAGCAGTGATGCACCTCGGGGGGGATGGACCGGGGAGCTGTTTTTT
>TRBJ2-2|TRBV7-9|.|TRBD2
CASSSLLAGDNTGELFF
TGTGCCAGCAGCTCCCTACTAGCGGGGGACAACACCGGGGAGCTGTTTTTT
>TRBJ1-2|TRBV9|.|.
CASSPRTVSSYGYTF
TGTGCCAGCAGCCCCAGGACAGTCTCAAGCTATGGCTACACCTTC
>TRBJ2-5|TRBV5-6|.|TRBD1
CASSFSGQGGETQYF
TGTGCCAGCAGCTTCAGCGGACAGGGGGGAGAGACCCAGTACTTC
>TRBJ2-7|TRBV6-5|.|TRBD2
CASSSWTSGDSYEQYF
TGTGCCAGCAGTTCTTGGACTAGCGGGGACTCCTACGAGCAGTACTTC
>TRBJ2-1|TRBV4-2|.|TRBD2
CASSPVPLAGGLQFF
TGTGCTAGCAGCCCTGTCCCCCTAGCGGGGGGGTTACAGTTCTTC
>TRBJ1-4|TRBV5-8|.|TRBD1
CASSLGGQGGEKLFF
TGTGCCAGCAGCTTGGGGGGACAGGGAGGAGAAAAACTGTTTTTT
>TRBJ1-1|TRBV6-5|.|.
CASRRGNTEAFF
TGTGCCAGCAGAAGGGGGAACACTGAAGCTTTCTTT
>TRBJ1-3|TRBV5-6|.|TRBD1
CASSFGTGGLASGNTIYF
TGTGCCAGCAGCTTTGGGACAGGGGGTTTAGCCTCTGGAAACACCATATATTTT
>TRBJ1-4|TRBV6-5|.|TRBD1
CASSPGQGREKLFF
TGTGCCAGCAGTCCCGGACAGGGAAGGGAAAAACTGTTTTTT
>TRBJ2-7|TRBV19|.|TRBD2
CASSPGGGIHEQYF
TGTGCCAGTAGTCCCGGGGGGGGGATCCACGAGCAGTACTTC
>TRBJ1-4|TRBV6-4|.|.
CASSESRGGEKLFF
TGTGCCAGCAGTGAATCGCGGGGAGGTGAAAAACTGTTTTTT
>TRBJ2-7|TRBV9|.|.
CASSPHGVGEVAEQYF
TGTGCCAGCAGCCCCCACGGGGTGGGGGAGGTCGCCGAGCAGTACTTC
>TRBJ1-6|TRBV2|.|.
CASNQSGNSPLHF
TGTGCCAGCAACCAGTCAGGAAATTCACCCCTCCACTTT
>TRBJ2-3|TRBV5-1|.|TRBD2
CASSPGTSGLGTDTQYF
TGCGCCAGCAGCCCAGGGACTAGCGGGTTAGGCACAGATACGCAGTATTTT
>TRBJ2-7|TRBV27|.|TRBD1
CASSFWDSRSYEQYF
TGTGCCAGCAGTTTTTGGGACAGCCGTTCCTACGAGCAGTACTTC
>TRBJ1-2|TRBV7-3|.|TRBD1
CASSFTGGELYNGYTF
TGTGCCAGCAGCTTTACAGGGGGCGAACTGTACAATGGCTACACCTTC
>TRBJ2-5|TRBV15|.|TRBD1
CATSSRTGGQETQYF
TGTGCCACCAGCAGCAGGACAGGGGGTCAAGAGACCCAGTACTTC
>TRBJ1-4|TRBV4-1|few|.
CASSHINMGLTTNEKLFF
TGCGCCAGCAGCCACATAAATATGGGCCTAACAACTAATGAAAAACTGTTTTTT
>TRBJ1-5|TRBV7-2|.|.
CASSRAGSNQPQHF
TGTGCCAGCAGCCGAGCGGGGAGCAATCAGCCCCAGCATTTT
>TRBJ1-5|TRBV4-3|.|TRBD1
CASSQGGQGTQPQHF
TGCGCCAGCAGCCAAGGGGGACAGGGGACACAGCCCCAGCATTTT
>TRBJ1-6|TRBV7-8|.|.
CASSLGATSRSPLHF
TGTGCCAGCAGCTTAGGGGCGACAAGTCGCTCACCCCTCCACTTT
>TRBJ1-6|TRBV6-4|.|TRBD1
CASSRRTKLGQGQDNSPLHF
TGTGCCAGCTCCCGGAGAACTAAGCTAGGACAGGGGCAGGATAATTCACCCCTCCACTTT
>TRBJ2-1|TRBV6-5|.|.
CASSAESYNEQFF
TGTGCCAGCAGCGCCGAGTCCTACAATGAGCAGTTCTTC
>TRBJ1-3|TRBV19|.|.
CASKRERTSGNTIYF
TGTGCCAGTAAAAGGGAGCGAACCTCTGGAAACACCATATATTTT
>TRBJ1-2|TRBV4-2|.|TRBD1
CASSQDPKGANSRGYTF
TGTGCCAGCAGCCAAGATCCGAAGGGGGCGAACAGTAGGGGCTACACCTTC
>TRBJ2-1|TRBV2|.|.
CASRERANEQFF
TGTGCCAGCAGGGAACGCGCCAATGAGCAGTTCTTC
>TRBJ2-7|TRBV7-2|.|.
CASSFGLTPGEQYF
TGTGCCAGCAGCTTTGGACTAACTCCTGGCGAGCAGTACTTC
>TRBJ2-7|TRBV6-6|once|TRBD1
CASSRLDRGGQYF
TGTGCCAGCAGTCGCTTGGACAGGGGCGGGCAGTACTTC
>TRBJ2-1|TRBV27|.|.
CASSLLPPAVALDAYNEQFF
TGTGCCAGCAGTTTATTGCCCCCAGCAGTCGCGCTAGACGCCTACAATGAGCAGTTCTTC
>TRBJ2-2|TRBV9|.|TRBD1
CASSPRQTGTASFF
TGTGCCAGCAGCCCGCGACAGACAGGGACGGCGTCGTTTTTT
>TRBJ2-7|TRBV4-3|once|TRBD2
CASSQRTSGAYEQYF
TGCGCCAGCAGCCAGCGGACTAGCGGGGCCTACGAGCAGTACTTC
>TRBJ1-1|TRBV6-5|.|.
CASSYRAGAVNTEAFF
TGTGCCAGCAGTTATAGGGCAGGGGCCGTGAACACTGAAGCTTTCTTT
>TRBJ1-5|TRBV7-8|.|.
CASSPRGAVGNQPQHF
TGTGCCAGCAGCCCGCGCGGGGCCGTAGGCAATCAGCCCCAGCATTTT
>TRBJ2-1|TRBV19|.|TRBD2
CASSTSGGPNEQFF
TGTGCCAGTAGTACTAGCGGGGGGCCTAATGAGCAGTTCTTC
>TRBJ2-7|TRBV10-3|once|.
CAISESGQVLRQQYF
TGTGCCATCAGTGAGTCCGGCCAGGTCCTACGACAGCAGTACTTC
>TRBJ2-5|TRBV6-5|.|TRBD2
CASSYWGLVETQYF
TGTGCCAGCAGTTACTGGGGACTAGTGGAGACCCAGTACTTC
>TRBJ2-2|TRBV21-1|.|.
CASSRSSGGQGTGELFF
TGTGCCAGCAGCAGATCTAGCGGGGGGCAAGGAACCGGGGAGCTGTTTTTT
>TRBJ2-7|TRBV9|.|.
CASSVGQVSYEQYF
TGTGCCAGCAGCGTAGGACAGGTCTCCTACGAGCAGTACTTC
>TRBJ1-6|TRBV19|.|.
CASNQGPNSPLHF
TGTGCCAGTAATCAGGGCCCCAATTCACCCCTCCACTTT
>TRBJ1-4|TRBV6-4|.|.
CASGRGPSTNEKLFF
TGTGCCAGCGGGAGGGGCCCCTCTACTAATGAAAAACTGTTTTTT
>TRBJ1-1|TRBV6-5|.|.
CASSYGGNTEAFF
TGTGCCAGCAGTTATGGCGGGAACACTGAAGCTTTCTTT
>TRBJ2-6|TRBV7-9|.|.
CASSLGLGGAAGANVLTF
TGTGCCAGCAGCTTAGGTCTTGGGGGGGCAGCCGGGGCCAACGTCCTGACTTTC
>TRBJ1-4|TRBV9|.|TRBD1
CASSVGGQGQNEKLFF
TGTGCCAGCAGCGTAGGAGGACAGGGCCAGAATGAAAAACTGTTTTTT
>TRBJ2-1|TRBV27|.|.
CASSPQVSYNEQFF
TGTGCCAGCAGTCCGCAGGTTTCCTACAATGAGCAGTTCTTC